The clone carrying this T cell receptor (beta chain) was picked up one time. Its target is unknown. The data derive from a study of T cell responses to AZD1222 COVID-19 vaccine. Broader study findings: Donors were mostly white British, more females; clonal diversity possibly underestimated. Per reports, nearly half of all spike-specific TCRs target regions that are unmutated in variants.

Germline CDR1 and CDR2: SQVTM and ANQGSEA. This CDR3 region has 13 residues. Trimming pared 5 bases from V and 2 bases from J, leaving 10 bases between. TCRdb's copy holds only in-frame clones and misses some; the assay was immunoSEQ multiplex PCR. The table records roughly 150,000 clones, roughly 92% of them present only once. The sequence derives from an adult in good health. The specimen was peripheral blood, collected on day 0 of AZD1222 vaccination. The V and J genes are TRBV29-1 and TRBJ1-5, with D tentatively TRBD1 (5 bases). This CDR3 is CSVSPGGNQPQHF. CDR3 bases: TGCAGCGTTTCGCCGGGGGGCAATCAGCCCCAGCATTTT. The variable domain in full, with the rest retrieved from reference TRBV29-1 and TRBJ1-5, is SAVISQKPSRDICQRGTSLTIQCQVDSQVTMMFWYRQQPGQSLTLIATANQGSEATYESGFVIDKFPISRPNLTFSTLTVSNMSPEDSSIYLCSVSPGGNQPQHFGDGTRLSIL.